These 9 T cell receptor beta chains originate from one sample sequenced in a study of T cell repertoires in cytomegalovirus infection. TCRdb passed the reads through MiXCR, listing each CDR3 protein once. The data hold around 120,000 distinct CDR3 sequences, with under 45% observed a single time. Their specific antigens are unknown. The source was CD8+ T cells from cultured PBMCs, collected from culture after CMV antigen stimulation. Receptors were obtained from a human donor in good health (CMV status not recorded). Some clones in this sample may be carry-over from other donors' samples.

In this sample, this clonotype turned up many times. This sequence joins TRBV27 and TRBJ1-6; D is ambiguous. The V end lost 5 bases, the J end lost 9 bases, and 11 bases lay between the germline ends. CDR1 and CDR2 from the germline V gene are MNHEY and SMNVEV (reference sequence). This CDR3 region has 13 residues. The DNA of the CDR3 is TGTGCCAGCAGTCCCGGTTGGGGTTCACCCCTCCACTTT. Translation: CASSPGWGSPLHF.

This clonotype was counted at least ten times. The chain employs TRBV12-3 or TRBV12-4 and TRBJ2-5, with TRBD1 matching 9 bases. The CDR3 consists of 15 residues. V shed 5 bases, J shed 5 bases, and the junction held 9 bases outside the gene matches. In DNA, the CDR3 is TGTGCCAGCAGTCTCGGGACAGGGTTGAGTGAGACCCAGTACTTC. Its protein product is CASSLGTGLSETQYF.

This clonotype was recorded at least ten times. The rearrangement uses TRBV7-2 and TRBJ2-7, with 8 nucleotides matching TRBD2. Losses at the gene ends were 3 bases for V and 4 bases for J; bases not matched to a gene: 14. Germline V lookup: CDR1 SGHTA, CDR2 FQGNSA. The CDR3 has 17 residues. For the CDR3, the DNA is TGTGCCAGCAGCTTTCCGGAGGACGGGGGGGCCAGGTACGAGCAGTACTTC. It is translated as CASSFPEDGGARYEQYF.

The V and J genes are TRBV7-6 and TRBJ2-1, with D perhaps given as TRBD1 or TRBD2 (6 bases each). V was trimmed by 3 bases and J by 9 bases, leaving 15 bases between them. This CDR3 is built from 14 residues. Germline CDR1 is SGHVS and CDR2 is FNYEAQ. CDR3 sequence: CASSFVNGGGEQFF. The CDR3 region has the DNA TGTGCCAGCAGCTTCGTAAACGGGGGCGGTGAGCAGTTCTTC.

This clonotype was counted a few times. The rearrangement uses TRBV7-2 and TRBJ2-5; 7 bases are shared with TRBD2. The CDR3 extends over 23 amino acids. Germline values: CDR1 SGHTA, CDR2 FQGNSA. Losses at the gene ends were 1 base for V and 4 bases for J; bases not matched to a gene: 30. The CDR3 region is CASSLVVSVRTRGNMGDGETQYF. The CDR3 nucleotides read TGTGCCAGCAGCTTAGTGGTCTCTGTCCGGACTAGAGGGAACATGGGTGATGGAGAGACCCAGTACTTC.

The gene calls are TRBV7-8 and TRBJ1-1; D not resolved. The CDR3 contains 15 residues. The V gene lost 1 base and the J gene lost 0 bases, with 9 bases spanning the gap. Germline loops: CDR1 SGHVS, CDR2 FQNEAQ. CDR3 coding DNA: TGTGCCAGCAGCTTAGACGCTACCTTGAACACTGAAGCTTTCTTT. Amino acid sequence: CASSLDATLNTEAFF. Drawing the rest from reference TRBV7-8 and TRBJ1-1, the complete variable domain is GAGVSQSPRYKVAKRGQDVALRCDPISGHVSLFWYQQALGQGPEFLTYFQNEAQLDKSGLPSDRFFAERPEGSVSTLKIQRTQQEDSAVYLCASSLDATLNTEAFFGQGTRLTVV.

The chain couples TRBV5-1 to TRBJ2-3, with TRBD2 matching 8 bases. Germline V CDR1 and CDR2: SGHRS, YFSETQ. The J segment lost 3 bases and the V segment lost 4 bases, leaving 10 bases of the junction unmatched. The CDR3 covers 16 residues. In DNA form, the CDR3 reads TGCGCCAGCAGCCCGTATCCCGGGGGGGGGACAGATACGCAGTATTTT. This sequence encodes CASSPYPGGGTDTQYF.

This clonotype has more than one count but fewer than ten. The rearrangement uses TRBV12-3 or TRBV12-4 and TRBJ2-1; 10 bases fit TRBD2. Unmatched junction bases numbered 7, after V lost 7 bases and J lost 7 bases. The CDR3 consists of 14 residues. CDR3 residues: CASIIAGGPNEQFF. The DNA of the CDR3 is TGTGCCAGCATTATAGCGGGGGGCCCAAATGAGCAGTTCTTC.

There are a few counts of this clonotype. The rearrangement links TRBV7-8 to TRBJ2-5; tentatively, D is TRBD1 (5 bases). Germline assignment: CDR1 SGHVS and CDR2 FQNEAQ. This CDR3 has 16 amino acids. V lost 5 bases and J 2 bases, leaving 18 bases between the germline ends. CDR3: CASSPPREPGQETQYF. The CDR3 DNA sequence: TGTGCCAGCAGCCCCCCCAGGGAACCAGGGCAAGAGACCCAGTACTTC.